This TCR beta chain stems from a study of human T cells and chemical hapten exposure. Time point in this sample: patch test 2, 6 weeks after DPC sensitization. Treatment defined: therapeutic diphenylcyclopropenone sensitization with weekly scalp DPC. Alopecia patients, 18 to 70 years old and DPC-suitable, served as donors. Overall study results and limits: Among expanded TCRs, significantly more large CDR3 similarity clusters formed than among controls.

This CDR3 spans 14 amino acids. V lost 3 bases, J lost 5 bases, and 3 bases stayed unmatched. Germline loops: CDR1 KGHSH, CDR2 LQKENI. Under the authors' procedure: 96,000 or so TCRs per sample was the median, with a range of about 20,000 to 700,000. Each CDR3 protein gets one entry after TCRdb re-called the RACE reads with MiXCR. TCRdb, not the authors, supplied the V and J calls. Altogether about 350,000 distinct CDR3 sequences are present, just under 6.5% being singletons, with the ten largest covering about 5%. This clonotype was observed at least ten times. As yet, its antigen is unknown. The chain links TRBV18 to TRBJ1-1; 10 bases are shared with TRBD1. The clonotype comes from a woman aged 18-29 years with alopecia areata. Some clones in this sample may be carry-over from other donors' samples. The source material was whole blood, sampled in connection with sensitization to the hapten diphenylcyclopropenone (DPC). CDR3 nucleotides: TGTGCCAGCTCACCGGACAGGGGGTATACTGAAGCTTTCTTT. As protein: CASSPDRGYTEAFF.